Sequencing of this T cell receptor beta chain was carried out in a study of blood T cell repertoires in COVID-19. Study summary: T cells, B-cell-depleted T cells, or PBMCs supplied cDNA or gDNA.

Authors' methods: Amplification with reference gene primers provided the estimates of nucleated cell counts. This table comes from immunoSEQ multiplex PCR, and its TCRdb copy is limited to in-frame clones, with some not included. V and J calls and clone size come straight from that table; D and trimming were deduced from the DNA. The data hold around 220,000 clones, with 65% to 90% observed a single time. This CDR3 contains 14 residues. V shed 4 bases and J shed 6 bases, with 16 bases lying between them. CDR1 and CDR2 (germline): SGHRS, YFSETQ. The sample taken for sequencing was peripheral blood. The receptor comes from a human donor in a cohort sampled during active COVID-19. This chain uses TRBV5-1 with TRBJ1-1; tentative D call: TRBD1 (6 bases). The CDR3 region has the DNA TGCGCCAGCAGCGAACACAGGGTAGGTGCTGAAGCTTTCTTT. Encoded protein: CASSEHRVGAEAFF. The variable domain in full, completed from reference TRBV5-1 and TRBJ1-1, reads KAGVTQTPRYLIKTRGQQVTLSCSPISGHRSVSWYQQTPGQGLQFLFEYFSETQRNKGNFPGRFSGRQFSNSRSEMNVSTLELGDSALYLCASSEHRVGAEAFFGQGTRLTVV.